Following are 3 T cell receptor beta chains from one sample sequenced in a study of PD-L1 blockade in urothelial cancer. Clones were read by immunoSEQ multiplex PCR, and TCRdb kept only the in-frame ones, dropping some. The sample lists roughly 120,000 clones, around 85% occurring once. Time point of the sample: pretreatment peripheral blood. Sequencing was performed on PBMCs, taken around atezolizumab (anti-PD-L1) treatment. These receptors all stem from a man between 45 and 60 years old with urothelial cancer.

This chain links TRBV10-3 with TRBJ1-5; D is unresolved. The V gene lost 3 bases and the J gene lost 2 bases, with 5 bases spanning the gap. The V gene's germline CDR1 is ENHRY and CDR2 SYGVKD. CDR3 length: 13 residues. CDR3 DNA: TGTGCCATCAGTGACTTTGGCAATCAGCCCCAGCATTTT. It encodes CAISDFGNQPQHF.

The chain joins TRBV6-1 to TRBJ2-7; 7 positions match TRBD2. The CDR3 is 14 residues long. The J segment lost 5 bases and the V segment lost 1 base, leaving 5 bases of the junction unmatched. The germline CDR1 and CDR2 sequences are MNHNS and SASEGT. CDR3 nucleotides: TGTGCCAGCAGTGAAGTGGCGGGAGCGGACGAGCAGTACTTC. This translates into CASSEVAGADEQYF.

The V and J genes are TRBV6-5 and TRBJ2-1, with 8 bases matching TRBD2. Germline V lookup: CDR1 MNHEY, CDR2 SVGAGI. J was trimmed by 8 bases and V by 6 bases; bases with no gene match: 9. The CDR3 totals 14 residues. The CDR3 here is CASRYSGRRDEQFF. The DNA for the CDR3 is TGTGCCAGCAGGTACAGCGGGAGAAGGGATGAGCAGTTCTTC.